A selection of T cell receptor beta chains follows, all from one sample in a study of OX40 agonist ivuxolimab in advanced cancers. Method: immunoSEQ multiplex PCR; TCRdb's copy keeps in-frame clones and lacks some. The table includes approximately 44,000 clones, more than 75% detected once. This material consisted of CD4+ or CD8+ T cells sorted from blood, taken in a trial of the OX40 agonist ivuxolimab. Every receptor here comes from an adult with an advanced solid tumor such as melanoma, head and neck, liver or kidney cancer. Each CDR3 is given with its conserved first and last residue. Fields, in order: J gene, V gene, CDR3 length, D gene, clone size, CDR3 DNA, CDR3 protein. The D gene is left open where the match is weak. Only some rows state a clone size, as once, few, many or a class for expanded clones.

J: TRBJ2-3; V: TRBV27; length: 12; D: -; size: -; DNA: TGTGCCAGCAGCCCGACCCAAGATACGCAGTATTTT; CDR3: CASSPTQDTQYF
J: TRBJ2-7; V: TRBV6-5; length: 14; D: TRBD1; size: -; DNA: TGTGCCAGCAGTTATATGGGACAGACCTACGAGCAGTACTTC; CDR3: CASSYMGQTYEQYF
J: TRBJ2-6; V: TRBV30; length: 18; D: TRBD1; size: -; DNA: TGTGCCTGGAGTGTAAAGCAGGGGGCCTGCTCTGGGGCCAACGTCCTGACTTTC; CDR3: CAWSVKQGACSGANVLTF
J: TRBJ1-5; V: TRBV27; length: 16; D: -; size: few; DNA: TGTGCCAGCACCATTTCTTGGGGCGATAGCAATCAGCCCCAGCATTTT; CDR3: CASTISWGDSNQPQHF
J: TRBJ2-7; V: TRBV13; length: 13; D: -; size: -; DNA: TGTGCCAGCAGCCCCCCGACATCTTACGAGCAGTACTTC; CDR3: CASSPPTSYEQYF
J: TRBJ2-1; V: TRBV6-5; length: 15; D: TRBD1; size: -; DNA: TGTGCCAGCAGTTACTCCGGGACAGGGGGCGATGAGCAGTTCTTC; CDR3: CASSYSGTGGDEQFF
J: TRBJ2-7; V: TRBV11-2; length: 15; D: -; size: -; DNA: TGTGCCAGCAGGTCGTACAGCGACAGCTCCTACGAGCAGTACTTC; CDR3: CASRSYSDSSYEQYF
J: TRBJ2-7; V: TRBV7-2; length: 15; D: -; size: -; DNA: TGTGCCAGCAGCCTAGGGGCAGCGCCCTCCTACGAGCAGTACTTC; CDR3: CASSLGAAPSYEQYF
J: TRBJ1-1; V: TRBV9; length: 14; D: -; size: -; DNA: TGTGCCAGCAGCCCCGGTGGGGGGAACACTGAAGCTTTCTTT; CDR3: CASSPGGGNTEAFF
J: TRBJ2-3; V: TRBV5-6; length: 12; D: -; size: -; DNA: TGTGCCAGCAATGAAGGGCTGGATACGCAGTATTTT; CDR3: CASNEGLDTQYF
J: TRBJ1-1; V: TRBV14; length: 13; D: -; size: -; DNA: TGTGCCAGCAGCCAATCAATCAACACTGAAGCTTTCTTT; CDR3: CASSQSINTEAFF
J: TRBJ1-5; V: TRBV11-2; length: 15; D: -; size: -; DNA: TGTGCCAGCAGCTCGCCAACAGGGTTTCATCAGCCCCAGCATTTT; CDR3: CASSSPTGFHQPQHF
J: TRBJ2-7; V: TRBV6-5; length: 12; D: -; size: once; DNA: TGTGCCAGCCTGGGCAGCTCCTACGAGCAGTACTTC; CDR3: CASLGSSYEQYF
J: TRBJ1-1; V: TRBV2; length: 15; D: -; size: -; DNA: TGTGCCAGCACCACGGGCGGGGGAGGGAACACTGAAGCTTTCTTT; CDR3: CASTTGGGGNTEAFF
J: TRBJ2-1; V: TRBV11-2; length: 12; D: -; size: -; DNA: TGTGCCAGCAGCTTTGGGCGCAATGAGCAGTTCTTC; CDR3: CASSFGRNEQFF
J: TRBJ1-2; V: TRBV5-6; length: 15; D: -; size: -; DNA: TGTGCCAGCAGCTTGGGTCAGGGGTTGGGCTATGGCTACACCTTC; CDR3: CASSLGQGLGYGYTF
J: TRBJ2-3; V: TRBV9; length: 13; D: -; size: -; DNA: TGTGCCAGCAGCGTAGTGGGTACAGATACGCAGTATTTT; CDR3: CASSVVGTDTQYF
J: TRBJ2-1; V: TRBV6-6; length: 13; D: TRBD2; size: -; DNA: TGTGCCAGCGCAACTAGCGGGCTCAATGAGCAGTTCTTC; CDR3: CASATSGLNEQFF